This record covers a single TCR beta chain. One tube held mixed TRB-A and TRB-B primer pools for touch-down PCR. TCRdb re-called the multiplex PCR reads and gives one entry per CDR3 protein, without DNA. This table holds 6,500 to 7,000 distinct CDR3 sequences. Approximately 40,000 genome equivalents of blood DNA were amplified for TRB. This sample was taken from a study of T cell clusters in autoimmune cytopenias. Per the germline V gene, CDR1 is SGHTA and CDR2 is FQGNSA. The CDR3 spans 15 residues. The same data also contributed to another study, on T cell repertoires in aging, cancer and after chemotherapy. Turning to that study: Repeat sampling of healthy donors over several months to years showed clear clonal overlap.

The TCR was taken from a human donor in good health. Source material: peripheral blood. This chain uses TRBV7-2 with TRBJ2-3; TCRdb picks TRBD1, but there is no DNA to check that call. Here the CDR3 reads CASSSKRAPTDTQYF.